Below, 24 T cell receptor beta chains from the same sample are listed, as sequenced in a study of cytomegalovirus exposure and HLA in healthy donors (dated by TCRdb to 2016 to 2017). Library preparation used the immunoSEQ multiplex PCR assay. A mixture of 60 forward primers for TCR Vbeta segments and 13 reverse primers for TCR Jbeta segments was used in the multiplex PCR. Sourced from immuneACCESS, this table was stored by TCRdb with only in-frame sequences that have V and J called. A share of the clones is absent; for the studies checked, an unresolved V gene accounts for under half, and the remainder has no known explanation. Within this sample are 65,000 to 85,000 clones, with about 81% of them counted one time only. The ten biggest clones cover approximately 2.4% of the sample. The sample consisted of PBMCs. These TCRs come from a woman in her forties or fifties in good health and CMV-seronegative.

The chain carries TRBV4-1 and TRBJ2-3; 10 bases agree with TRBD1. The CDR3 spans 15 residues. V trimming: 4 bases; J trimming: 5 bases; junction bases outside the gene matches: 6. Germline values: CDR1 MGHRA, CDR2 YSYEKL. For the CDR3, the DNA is TGCGCCAGCAGCCTTAGACAGGGGGCTAGAGATACGCAGTATTTT. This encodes CASSLRQGARDTQYF.

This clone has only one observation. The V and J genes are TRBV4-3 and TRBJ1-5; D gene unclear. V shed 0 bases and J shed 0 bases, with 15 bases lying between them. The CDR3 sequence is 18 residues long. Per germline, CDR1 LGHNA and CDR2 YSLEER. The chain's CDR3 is CASSQDPPLSYSNQPQHF. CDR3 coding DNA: TGCGCCAGCAGCCAAGATCCCCCGCTAAGTTATAGCAATCAGCCCCAGCATTTT.

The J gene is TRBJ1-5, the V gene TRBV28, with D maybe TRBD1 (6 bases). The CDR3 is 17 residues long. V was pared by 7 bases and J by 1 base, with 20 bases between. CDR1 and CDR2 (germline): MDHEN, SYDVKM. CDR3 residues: CASTYGGGRRSNQPQHF. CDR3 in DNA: TGTGCCAGCACCTATGGGGGGGGGCGCAGGAGCAATCAGCCCCAGCATTTT.

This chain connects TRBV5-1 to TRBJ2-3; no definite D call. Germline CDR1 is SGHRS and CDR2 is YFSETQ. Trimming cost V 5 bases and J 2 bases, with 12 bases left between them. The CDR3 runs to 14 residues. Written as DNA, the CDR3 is TGCGCCAGCAGTTGGAGTCCTAACACAGATACGCAGTATTTT. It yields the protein CASSWSPNTDTQYF.

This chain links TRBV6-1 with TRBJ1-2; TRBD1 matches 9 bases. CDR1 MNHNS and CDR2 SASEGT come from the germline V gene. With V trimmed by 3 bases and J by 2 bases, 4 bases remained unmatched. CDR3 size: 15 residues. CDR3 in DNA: TGTGCCAGCAGTGACCTGGGACAGGGAAACTATGGCTACACCTTC. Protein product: CASSDLGQGNYGYTF.

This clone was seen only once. CDR3 residues: CASSLVGGGADTQYF. Written as DNA, the CDR3 is TGTGCCAGCAGCTTAGTTGGAGGGGGCGCAGATACGCAGTATTTT. The chain has TRBV7-6 and TRBJ2-3; D is perhaps TRBD1 (7 bases). CDR1 and CDR2 from the germline V gene are SGHVS and FNYEAQ. Trimming cost V 1 base and J 4 bases, with 12 bases left between them. CDR3 length: 15 amino acids.

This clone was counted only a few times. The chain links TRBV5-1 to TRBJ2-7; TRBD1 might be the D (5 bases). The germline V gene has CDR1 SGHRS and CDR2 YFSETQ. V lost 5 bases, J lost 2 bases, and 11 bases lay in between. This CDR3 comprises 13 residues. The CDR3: CASSRQKAYEQYV. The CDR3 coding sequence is TGCGCCAGCAGTCGACAGAAGGCCTACGAGCAGTACGTC.

The CDR3 DNA is TGTGCCAGCAGGCCGACCGGGACAGGGGGCGTCACCGGGGAGCTGTTTTTT. Its protein product is CASRPTGTGGVTGELFF. The chain joins TRBV2 to TRBJ2-2; 12 bases are shared with TRBD1. Germline V CDR1 and CDR2: SNHLY, FYNNEI. Unmatched junction bases numbered 9, after V lost 6 bases and J lost 4 bases. The CDR3 is made up of 17 amino acids.

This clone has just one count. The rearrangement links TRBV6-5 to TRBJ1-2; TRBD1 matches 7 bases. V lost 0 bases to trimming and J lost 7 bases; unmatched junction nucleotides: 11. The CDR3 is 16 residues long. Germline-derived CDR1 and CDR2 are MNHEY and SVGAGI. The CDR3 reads CASSYSGNRGFRGYTF. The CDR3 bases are TGTGCCAGCAGTTACTCGGGGAACAGGGGATTCCGTGGCTACACCTTC.

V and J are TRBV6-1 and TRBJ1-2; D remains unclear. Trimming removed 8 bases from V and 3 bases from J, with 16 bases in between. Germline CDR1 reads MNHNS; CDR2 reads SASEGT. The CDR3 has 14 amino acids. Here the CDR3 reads CASDRGDNYYGYTF. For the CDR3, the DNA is TGTGCCAGCGATCGTGGTGACAACTACTATGGCTACACCTTC.

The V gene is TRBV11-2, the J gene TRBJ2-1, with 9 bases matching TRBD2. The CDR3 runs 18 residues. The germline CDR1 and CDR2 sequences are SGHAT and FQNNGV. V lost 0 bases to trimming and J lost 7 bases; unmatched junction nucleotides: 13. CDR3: CASSLDPLRGGYTNEQFF. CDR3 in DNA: TGTGCCAGCAGCTTAGATCCCCTGCGGGGGGGGTATACAAATGAGCAGTTCTTC.

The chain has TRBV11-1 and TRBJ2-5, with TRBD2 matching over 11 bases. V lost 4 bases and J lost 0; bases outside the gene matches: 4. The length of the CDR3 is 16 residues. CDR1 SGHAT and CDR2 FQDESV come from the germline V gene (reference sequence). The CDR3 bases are TGTGCCAGCAGCTCTAGCGGGGGGAAGTACCAAGAGACCCAGTACTTC. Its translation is CASSSSGGKYQETQYF.

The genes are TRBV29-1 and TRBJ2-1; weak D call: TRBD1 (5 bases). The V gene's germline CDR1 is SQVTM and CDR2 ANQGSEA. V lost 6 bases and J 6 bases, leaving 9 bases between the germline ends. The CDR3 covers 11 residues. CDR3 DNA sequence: TGCAGCGTGACAGCGCTCAATGAGCAGTTCTTC. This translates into CSVTALNEQFF.

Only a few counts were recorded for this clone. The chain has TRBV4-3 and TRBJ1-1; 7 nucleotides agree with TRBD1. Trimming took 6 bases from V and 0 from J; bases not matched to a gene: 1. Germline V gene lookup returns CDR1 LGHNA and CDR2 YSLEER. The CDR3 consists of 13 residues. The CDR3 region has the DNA TGCGCCAGCAGTGGGACAGTGAACACTGAAGCTTTCTTT. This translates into CASSGTVNTEAFF.

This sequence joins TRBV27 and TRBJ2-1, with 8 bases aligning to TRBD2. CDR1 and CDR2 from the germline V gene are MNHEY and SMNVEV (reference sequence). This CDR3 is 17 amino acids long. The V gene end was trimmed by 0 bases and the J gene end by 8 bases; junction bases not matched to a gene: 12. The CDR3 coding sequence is TGTGCCAGCAGTTTATCGAAAGGGACTAGTTTCATTGATGAGCAGTTCTTC. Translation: CASSLSKGTSFIDEQFF.

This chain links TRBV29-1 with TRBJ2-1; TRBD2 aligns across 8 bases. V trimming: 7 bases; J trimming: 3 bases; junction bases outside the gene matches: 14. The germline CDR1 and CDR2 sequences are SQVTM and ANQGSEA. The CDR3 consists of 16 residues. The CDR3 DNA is TGCAGCGCAAAGTCGGGGGGGAGGGGATACTACAATGAGCAGTTCTTC. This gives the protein CSAKSGGRGYYNEQFF.

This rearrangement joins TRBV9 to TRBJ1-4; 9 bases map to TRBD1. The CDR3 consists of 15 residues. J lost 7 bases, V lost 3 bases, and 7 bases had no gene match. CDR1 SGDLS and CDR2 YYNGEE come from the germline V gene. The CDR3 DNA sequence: TGTGCCAGCAGCGCGCCGGGACAGGGTACTGAAAAACTGTTTTTT. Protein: CASSAPGQGTEKLFF. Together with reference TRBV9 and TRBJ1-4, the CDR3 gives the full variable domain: DSGVTQTPKHLITATGQRVTLRCSPRSGDLSVYWYQQSLDQGLQFLIQYYNGEERAKGNILERFSAQQFPDLHSELNLSSLELGDSALYFCASSAPGQGTEKLFFGSGTQLSVL.

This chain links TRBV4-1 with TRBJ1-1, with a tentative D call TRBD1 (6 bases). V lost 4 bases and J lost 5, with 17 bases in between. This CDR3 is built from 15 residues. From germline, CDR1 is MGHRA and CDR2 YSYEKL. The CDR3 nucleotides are TGCGCCAGCAGCCCTGCCCTCGACGGACAGACTGAAGCTTTCTTT. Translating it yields CASSPALDGQTEAFF.

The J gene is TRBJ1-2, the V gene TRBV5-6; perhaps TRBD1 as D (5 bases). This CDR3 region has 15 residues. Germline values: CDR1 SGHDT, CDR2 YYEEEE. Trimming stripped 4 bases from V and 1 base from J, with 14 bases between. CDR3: CASSDLGGFNYGYTF. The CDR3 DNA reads TGTGCCAGCAGCGACCTGGGGGGGTTTAACTATGGCTACACCTTC.

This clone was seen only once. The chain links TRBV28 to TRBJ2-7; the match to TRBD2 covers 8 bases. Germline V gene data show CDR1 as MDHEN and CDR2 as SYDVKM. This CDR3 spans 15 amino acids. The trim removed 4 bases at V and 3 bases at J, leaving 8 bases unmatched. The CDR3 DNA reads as TGTGCCAGCAGTTCTTTAGCGGGATCCAACTACGAGCAGTACTTC. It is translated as CASSSLAGSNYEQYF. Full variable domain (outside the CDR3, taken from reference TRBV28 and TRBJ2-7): DVKVTQSSRYLVKRTGEKVFLECVQDMDHENMFWYRQDPGLGLRLIYFSYDVKMKEKGDIPEGYSVSREKKERFSLILESASTNQTSMYLCASSSLAGSNYEQYFGPGTRLTVT.

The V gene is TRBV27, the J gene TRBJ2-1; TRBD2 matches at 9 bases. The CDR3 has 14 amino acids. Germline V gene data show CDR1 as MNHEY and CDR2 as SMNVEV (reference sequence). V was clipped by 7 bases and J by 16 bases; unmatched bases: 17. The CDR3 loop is CASTVIPGKREEFF. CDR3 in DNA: TGTGCCAGCACGGTCATCCCCGGTAAGCGGGAGGAATTCTTC.

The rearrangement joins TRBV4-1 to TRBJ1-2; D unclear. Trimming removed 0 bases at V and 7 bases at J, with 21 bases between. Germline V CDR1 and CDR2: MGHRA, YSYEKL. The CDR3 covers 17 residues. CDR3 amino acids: CASSQEVYRGIGVGYTF. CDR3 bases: TGCGCCAGCAGCCAAGAAGTCTATCGGGGAATAGGTGTTGGCTACACCTTC.

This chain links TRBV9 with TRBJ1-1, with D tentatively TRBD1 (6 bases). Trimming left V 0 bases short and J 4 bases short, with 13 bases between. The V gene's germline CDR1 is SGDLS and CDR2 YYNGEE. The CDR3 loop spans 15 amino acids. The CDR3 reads CASSVESQGTTEAFF. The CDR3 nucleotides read TGTGCCAGCAGCGTAGAATCCCAGGGGACCACTGAAGCTTTCTTT.

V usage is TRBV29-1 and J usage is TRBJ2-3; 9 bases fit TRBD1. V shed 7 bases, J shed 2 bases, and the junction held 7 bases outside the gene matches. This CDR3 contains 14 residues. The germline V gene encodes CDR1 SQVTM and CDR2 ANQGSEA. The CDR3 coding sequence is TGCAGCGACTGGACAGGGGCGAACACAGATACGCAGTATTTT. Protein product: CSDWTGANTDTQYF.